The entry below gives a single T cell receptor (beta chain) sequence along with its context. CDR1 SGHVS and CDR2 FNYEAQ come from the germline V gene. With 4 bases removed from V and 5 bases from J, the gap between germline ends came to 17 bases. This CDR3 contains 16 residues. TCRdb re-analysed the RT-PCR reads in MiXCR, keeping a single row per CDR3 protein. Among about 680,000 distinct CDR3 sequences listed, over 12% were seen once. V gene TRBV7-6 combines with J gene TRBJ2-2; D assignment may be TRBD1 or TRBD2 (5 bases each). The sequencing sample was made of memory CD4+ T cells from blood. The TCR comes from a female donor in good health, serving as a healthy control. As DNA, the CDR3 is TGTGCCAGCAGCTCCCCGGGGAGTAGGACAACCGGGGAGCTGTTTTTT. This sequence encodes CASSSPGSRTTGELFF.